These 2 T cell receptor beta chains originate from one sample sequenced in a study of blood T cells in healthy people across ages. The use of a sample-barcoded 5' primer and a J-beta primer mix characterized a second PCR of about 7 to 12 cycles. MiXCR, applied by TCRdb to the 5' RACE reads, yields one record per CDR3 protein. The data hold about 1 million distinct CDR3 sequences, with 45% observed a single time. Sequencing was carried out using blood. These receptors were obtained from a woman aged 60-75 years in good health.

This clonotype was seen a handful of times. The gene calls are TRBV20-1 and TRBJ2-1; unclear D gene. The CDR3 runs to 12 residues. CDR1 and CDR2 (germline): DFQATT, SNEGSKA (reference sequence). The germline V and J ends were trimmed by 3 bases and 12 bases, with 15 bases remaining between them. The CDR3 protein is CSARSGPRWQFF. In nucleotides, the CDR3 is TGCAGTGCTAGGTCCGGACCCAGGTGGCAGTTCTTC.

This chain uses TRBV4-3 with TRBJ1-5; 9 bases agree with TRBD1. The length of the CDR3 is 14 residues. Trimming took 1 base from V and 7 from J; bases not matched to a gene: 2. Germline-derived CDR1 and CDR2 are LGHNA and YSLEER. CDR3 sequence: CASSQGTGEQPQHF. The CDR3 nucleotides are TGCGCCAGCAGCCAAGGGACAGGGGAGCAGCCCCAGCATTTT.